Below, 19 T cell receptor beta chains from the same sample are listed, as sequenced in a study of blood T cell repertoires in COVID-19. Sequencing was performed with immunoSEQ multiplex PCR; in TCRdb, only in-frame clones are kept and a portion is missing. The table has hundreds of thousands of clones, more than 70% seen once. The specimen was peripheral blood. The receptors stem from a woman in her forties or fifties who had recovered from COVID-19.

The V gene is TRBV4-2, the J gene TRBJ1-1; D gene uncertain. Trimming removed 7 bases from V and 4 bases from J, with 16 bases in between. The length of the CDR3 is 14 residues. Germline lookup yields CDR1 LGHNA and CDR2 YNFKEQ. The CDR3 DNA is TGTGCCAGCATCTCAGCCACTAGGAGCACTGAAGCTTTCTTT. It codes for CASISATRSTEAFF.

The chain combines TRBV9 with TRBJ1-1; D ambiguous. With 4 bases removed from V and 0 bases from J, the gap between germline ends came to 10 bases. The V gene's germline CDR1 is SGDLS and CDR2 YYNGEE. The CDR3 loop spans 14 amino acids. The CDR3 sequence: CASSRIVVNTEAFF. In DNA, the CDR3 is TGTGCCAGCAGCCGAATAGTCGTGAACACTGAAGCTTTCTTT.

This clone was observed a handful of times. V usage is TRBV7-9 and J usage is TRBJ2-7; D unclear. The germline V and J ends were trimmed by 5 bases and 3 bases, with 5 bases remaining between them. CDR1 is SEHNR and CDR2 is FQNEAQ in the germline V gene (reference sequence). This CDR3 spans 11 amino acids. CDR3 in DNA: TGTGCCAGCAGCCTATTCTACGAGCAGTACTTC. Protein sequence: CASSLFYEQYF.

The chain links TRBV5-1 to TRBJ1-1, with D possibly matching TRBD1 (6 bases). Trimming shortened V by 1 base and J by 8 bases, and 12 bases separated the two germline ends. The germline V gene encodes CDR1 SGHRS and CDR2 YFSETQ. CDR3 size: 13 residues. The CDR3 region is CASSLRDTGEAFF. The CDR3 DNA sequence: TGCGCCAGCAGCTTGCGGGACACGGGAGAAGCTTTCTTT.

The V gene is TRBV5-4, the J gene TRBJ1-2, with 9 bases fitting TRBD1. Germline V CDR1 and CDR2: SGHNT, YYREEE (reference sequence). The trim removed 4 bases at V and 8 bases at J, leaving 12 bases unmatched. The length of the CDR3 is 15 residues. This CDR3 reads CASSTPGQGLRGYTF. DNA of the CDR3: TGTGCCAGCAGCACGCCGGGACAGGGCTTGAGAGGCTACACCTTC.

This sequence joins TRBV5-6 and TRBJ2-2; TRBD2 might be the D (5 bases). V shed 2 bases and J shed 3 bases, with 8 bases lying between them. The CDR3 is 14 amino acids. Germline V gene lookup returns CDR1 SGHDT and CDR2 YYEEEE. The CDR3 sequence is CASSFGIYTGELFF. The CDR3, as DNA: TGTGCCAGCAGCTTCGGGATTTACACCGGGGAGCTGTTTTTT.

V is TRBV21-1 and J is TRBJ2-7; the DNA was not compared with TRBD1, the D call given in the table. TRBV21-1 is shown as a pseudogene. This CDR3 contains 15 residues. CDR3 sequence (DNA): TGTGCCAGCAGCAAAGCGCGGCAGGGGGAGAACGAGCAGTACTTC. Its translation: CASSKARQGENEQYF.

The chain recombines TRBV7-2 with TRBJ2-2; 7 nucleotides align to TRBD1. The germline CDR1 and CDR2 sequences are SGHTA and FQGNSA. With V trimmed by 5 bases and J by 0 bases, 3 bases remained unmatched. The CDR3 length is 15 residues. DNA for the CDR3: TGTGCCAGCAGCCGGGACAGACCGAACACCGGGGAGCTGTTTTTT. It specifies CASSRDRPNTGELFF.

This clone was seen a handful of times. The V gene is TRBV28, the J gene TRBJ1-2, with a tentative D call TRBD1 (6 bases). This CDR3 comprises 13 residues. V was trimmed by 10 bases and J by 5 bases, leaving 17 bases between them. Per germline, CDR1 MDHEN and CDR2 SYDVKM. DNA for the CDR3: TGTGCCACCCAGCACTGGGGGCATTATGGCTACACCTTC. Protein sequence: CATQHWGHYGYTF.

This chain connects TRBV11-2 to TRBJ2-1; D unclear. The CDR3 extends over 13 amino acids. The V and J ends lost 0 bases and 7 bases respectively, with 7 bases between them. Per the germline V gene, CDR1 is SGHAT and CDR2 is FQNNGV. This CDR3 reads CASSLDWRNEQFF. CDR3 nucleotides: TGTGCCAGCAGCTTAGATTGGAGAAATGAGCAGTTCTTC.

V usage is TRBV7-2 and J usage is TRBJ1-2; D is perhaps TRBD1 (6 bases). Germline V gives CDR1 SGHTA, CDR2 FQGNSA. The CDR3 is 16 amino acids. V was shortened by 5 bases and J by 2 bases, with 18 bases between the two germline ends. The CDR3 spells CASSHATGLKNYGYTF. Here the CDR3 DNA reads TGTGCCAGCAGCCATGCTACAGGGCTCAAAAACTATGGCTACACCTTC.

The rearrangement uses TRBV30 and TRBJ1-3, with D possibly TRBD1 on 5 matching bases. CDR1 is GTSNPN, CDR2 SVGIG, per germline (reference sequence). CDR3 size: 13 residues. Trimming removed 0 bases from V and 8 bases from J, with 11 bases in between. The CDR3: CAWSVQGVDTIYF. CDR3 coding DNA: TGTGCCTGGAGTGTACAAGGGGTTGACACCATATATTTT.

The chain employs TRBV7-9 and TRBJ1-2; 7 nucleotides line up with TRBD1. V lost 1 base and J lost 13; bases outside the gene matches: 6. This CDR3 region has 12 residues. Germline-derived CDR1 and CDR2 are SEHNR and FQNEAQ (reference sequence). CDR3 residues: CASSLERGRTTF. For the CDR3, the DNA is TGTGCCAGCAGCTTAGAAAGGGGGCGAACCACCTTC.

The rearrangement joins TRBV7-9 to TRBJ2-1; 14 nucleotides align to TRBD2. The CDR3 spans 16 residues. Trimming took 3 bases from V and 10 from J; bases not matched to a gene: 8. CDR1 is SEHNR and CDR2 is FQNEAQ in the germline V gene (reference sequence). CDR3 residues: CASSLTTSGRAREQFF. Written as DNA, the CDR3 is TGTGCCAGCAGCTTGACGACTAGCGGGAGGGCCCGGGAGCAGTTCTTC.

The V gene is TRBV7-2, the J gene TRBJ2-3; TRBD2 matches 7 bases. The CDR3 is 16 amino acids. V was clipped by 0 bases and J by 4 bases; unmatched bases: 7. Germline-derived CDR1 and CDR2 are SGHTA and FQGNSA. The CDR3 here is CASSLAGGPIADTQYF. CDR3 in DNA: TGTGCCAGCAGCTTAGCGGGAGGGCCTATAGCAGATACGCAGTATTTT.

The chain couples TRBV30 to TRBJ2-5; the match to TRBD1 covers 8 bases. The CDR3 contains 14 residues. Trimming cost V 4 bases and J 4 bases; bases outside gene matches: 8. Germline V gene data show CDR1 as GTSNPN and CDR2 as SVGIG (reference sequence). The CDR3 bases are TGTGCCTGGAACCAACAGGGGGTTCGAGAGACCCAGTACTTC. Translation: CAWNQQGVRETQYF.

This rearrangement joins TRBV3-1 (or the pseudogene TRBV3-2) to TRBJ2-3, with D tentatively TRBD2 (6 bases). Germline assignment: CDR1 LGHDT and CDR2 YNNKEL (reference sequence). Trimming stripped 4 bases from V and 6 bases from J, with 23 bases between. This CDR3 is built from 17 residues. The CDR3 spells CASSPLFSGGPPDTQYF. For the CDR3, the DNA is TGTGCCAGCAGCCCCCTGTTTAGCGGAGGCCCACCCGATACGCAGTATTTT.

The CDR3 loop reads CASSVGWQGKGSDTQYF. In DNA, the CDR3 is TGCGCCAGCAGCGTTGGTTGGCAGGGTAAAGGGTCCGATACGCAGTATTTT. This rearrangement joins TRBV5-1 to TRBJ2-3, with TRBD1 as a possible D gene (5 bases). From germline, CDR1 is SGHRS and CDR2 YFSETQ. The V end was cut by 4 bases, the J end by 6 bases, with 24 bases between. The CDR3 extends over 17 amino acids.

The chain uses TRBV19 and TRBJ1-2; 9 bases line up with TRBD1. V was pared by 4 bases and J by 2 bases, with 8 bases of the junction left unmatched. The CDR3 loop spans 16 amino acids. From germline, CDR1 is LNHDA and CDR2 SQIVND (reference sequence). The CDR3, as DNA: TGTGCCAGTAGTACTCACCACAGGGGGCGGAACTATGGCTACACCTTC. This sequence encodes CASSTHHRGRNYGYTF.